This T cell receptor beta chain was obtained from a study of shared clonotypes between healthy human individuals. Looking at the study overall: CD4 naive cells filled three plates per donor, CD4 memory three, CD8 naive two and CD8 memory one.

Sorted-subset replicate PCRs used about 0.2 ug of genomic DNA. This amount corresponded to tens of thousands of T cell genomes. Using immunoSEQ multiplex PCR, the repertoire was profiled, and TCRdb retains in-frame clones only, with some absent. Among under 1,100,000 clones listed, more than 60% were seen once. Germline CDR1 and CDR2: SEHNR and FQNEAQ (reference sequence). V lost 1 base to trimming and J lost 5 bases, with 14 bases between them. CDR3 length: 15 residues. Sequenced sample: memory CD4+ T cells sorted from blood. Subset meaning: CD45RA-negative fraction. The rearrangement uses TRBV7-9 and TRBJ2-5; no clear D gene. This sequence originates from a man between 18 and 29 years old in good health. Here the CDR3 DNA reads TGTGCCAGCAGCTTAGTGGGAACTGCTTGGGAGACCCAGTACTTC. Residues: CASSLVGTAWETQYF.